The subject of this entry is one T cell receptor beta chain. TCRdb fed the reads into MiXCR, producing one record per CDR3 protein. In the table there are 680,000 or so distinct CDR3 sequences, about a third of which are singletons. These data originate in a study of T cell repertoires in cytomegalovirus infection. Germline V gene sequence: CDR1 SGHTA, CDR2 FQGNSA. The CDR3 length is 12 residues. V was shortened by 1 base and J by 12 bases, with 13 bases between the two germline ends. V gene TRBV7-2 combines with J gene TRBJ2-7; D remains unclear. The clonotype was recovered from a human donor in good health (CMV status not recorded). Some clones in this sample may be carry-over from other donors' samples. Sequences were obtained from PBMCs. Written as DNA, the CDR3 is TGTGCCAGCAGCTTAGATGCGTCGTCCCCGTACTTC. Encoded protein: CASSLDASSPYF.